The clone carrying this TCR beta chain was seen more than once but under ten times. Germline and junction disagree at one end, which may indicate a read error. These data are taken from a study of cytomegalovirus exposure and HLA in healthy donors. A multiplex PCR was run with 60 Vbeta primers and 13 Jbeta primers. Repertoires were generated with immunoSEQ multiplex PCR, while TCRdb's copy carries only in-frame clones and drops some. This table holds roughly 130,000 clones, around three fifths found once. The CDR3 sequence is 16 residues long. CDR1 is MDHEN and CDR2 is SYDVKM in the germline V gene. The rearrangement links TRBV28 to TRBJ2-7; 8 nucleotides match TRBD1. The sequence derives from a male donor in good health and CMV-seronegative. Sequencing used PBMCs. This chain's CDR3 is CASSPVYRTGSYGQYF. CDR3 DNA sequence: TGTGCCAGCAGTCCGGTGTATAGGACAGGGTCCTACGGGCAGTACTTC. Using reference TRBV28 and TRBJ2-7 for the parts outside the CDR3, the full variable domain is DVKVTQSSRYLVKRTGEKVFLECVQDMDHENMFWYRQDPGLGLRLIYFSYDVKMKEKGDIPEGYSVSREKKERFSLILESASTNQTSMYLCASSPVYRTGSYGQYFGPGTRLTVT.